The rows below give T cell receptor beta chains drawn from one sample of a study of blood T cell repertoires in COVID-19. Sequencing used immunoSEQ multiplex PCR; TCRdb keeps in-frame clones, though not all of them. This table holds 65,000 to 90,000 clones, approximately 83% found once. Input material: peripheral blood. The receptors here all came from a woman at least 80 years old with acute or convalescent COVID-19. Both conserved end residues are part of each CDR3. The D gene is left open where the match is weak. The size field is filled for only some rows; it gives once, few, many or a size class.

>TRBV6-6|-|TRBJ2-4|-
TGTGCCAGCAGTGCCCCGGAGCTAGCCAAAAACATTCAGTACTTC
CASSAPELAKNIQYF
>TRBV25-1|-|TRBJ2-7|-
TGTGCCAGCAGGAGGGGGGGCGAGCAGTACTTC
CASRRGGEQYF
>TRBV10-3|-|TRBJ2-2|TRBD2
TGTGCCATCCCCTCCGGGACTAGCGGGAGGGCGGTCACCGGGGAGCTGTTTTTT
CAIPSGTSGRAVTGELFF
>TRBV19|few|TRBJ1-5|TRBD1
TGTGCCAGTACCTCGTTAGCACAGGGGGCTCAGCCCCAGCATTTT
CASTSLAQGAQPQHF
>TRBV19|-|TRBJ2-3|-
TGTGCCAGTAGTATAGATCGTCGGGGAGATACGCAGTATTTT
CASSIDRRGDTQYF
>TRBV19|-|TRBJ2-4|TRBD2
TGTGCCAGTAGTATCCGACTAGCGGGGTTACAAAACATTCAGTACTTC
CASSIRLAGLQNIQYF
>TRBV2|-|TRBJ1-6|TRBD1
TGTGCCAGCAGTGAATTGGGACAGGCATATTCACCCCTCCACTTT
CASSELGQAYSPLHF
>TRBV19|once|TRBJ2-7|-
TGTGCCAGTAGTATAGATCGACAGTTAGAGGACTACGAGCAGTACTTC
CASSIDRQLEDYEQYF
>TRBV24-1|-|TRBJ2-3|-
TGTGCCACCAGGGGAGAAACAGATACGCAGTATTTT
CATRGETDTQYF
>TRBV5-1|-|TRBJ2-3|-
TGCGCCAGCAGCTTACAGGGCCTCACAGATACGCAGTATTTT
CASSLQGLTDTQYF
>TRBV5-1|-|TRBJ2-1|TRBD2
TGCGCCAGCAGCTTGGCGAGTAGCGGGCTCAATGAGCAGTTCTTC
CASSLASSGLNEQFF
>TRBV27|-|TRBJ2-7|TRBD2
TGTGCCAGCAGTTTATCAGCGGGAGTAACCTACGAGCAGTACTTC
CASSLSAGVTYEQYF
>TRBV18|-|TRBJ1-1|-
TGTGCCAGCTCACCCCGTGTTGAAGCTTTCTTT
CASSPRVEAFF
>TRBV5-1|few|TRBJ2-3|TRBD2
TGCGCCAGCAGCTTGGCCTTAGCGGGAGCGGGCACAGATACGCAGTATTTT
CASSLALAGAGTDTQYF
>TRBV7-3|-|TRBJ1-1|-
TGTGCCAGCAGCTTACAGGGCCCGAACACTGAAGCTTTCTTT
CASSLQGPNTEAFF
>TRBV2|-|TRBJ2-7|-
TGTGCCAGCAGTGGACAGAACTACGAGCAGTACTTC
CASSGQNYEQYF
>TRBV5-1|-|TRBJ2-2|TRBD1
TGCGCCAGCAGCGTGGGACAGGGTGGCACCGGGGAGCTGTTTTTT
CASSVGQGGTGELFF
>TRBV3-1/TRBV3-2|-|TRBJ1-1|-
TGTGCCAGCAGCCAAGATGGAGCTGAAGCTTTCTTT
CASSQDGAEAFF
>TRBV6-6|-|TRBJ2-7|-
TGTGCCAGCAGTTACGGGCAGGGGATCTTCTACGAGCAGTACTTC
CASSYGQGIFYEQYF
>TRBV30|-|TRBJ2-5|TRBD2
TGTGCCTGGAGTCCGACTAGCGGGAGGCAAGAGACCCAGTACTTC
CAWSPTSGRQETQYF
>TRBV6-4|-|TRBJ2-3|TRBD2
TGTGCCAGCAGTGAAAGCGGGGCGGGGACAGATACGCAGTATTTT
CASSESGAGTDTQYF
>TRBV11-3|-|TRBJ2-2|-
TGTGCCAGCAATTGGCCGCCCGGGGAGCTGTTTTTT
CASNWPPGELFF
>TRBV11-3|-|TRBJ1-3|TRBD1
TGTGCCAGCAGCCGCTGGGGGACAGGACCTGGAAACACCATATATTTT
CASSRWGTGPGNTIYF
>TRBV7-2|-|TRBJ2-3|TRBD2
TGTGCCAGCAGCTTAGATAGCTCGGGAGGGGTGCCAGATACGCAGTATTTT
CASSLDSSGGVPDTQYF
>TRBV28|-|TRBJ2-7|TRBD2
TGTGCCAGCAGCGCGACCGGGACTAGCTCCTACGAGCAGTACTTC
CASSATGTSSYEQYF
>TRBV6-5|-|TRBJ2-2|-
TGTGCCAGCAGTTACCAGGCTGGGAACACCGGGGAGCTGTTTTTT
CASSYQAGNTGELFF
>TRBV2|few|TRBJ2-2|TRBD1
TGTGCCATTATGGACAGGGGGTACACCGGGGAGCTGTTTTTT
CAIMDRGYTGELFF
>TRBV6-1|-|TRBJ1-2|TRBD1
TGTGCCAGCAGTGAAGGGGGACAGTACTATGGCTACACCTTC
CASSEGGQYYGYTF
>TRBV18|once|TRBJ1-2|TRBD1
TGTGCCAGCTCTCCGGACAGGGAGTACTATGGCTACACCTTC
CASSPDREYYGYTF
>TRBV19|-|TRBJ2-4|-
TGTGCCAGTAGTCCCAACCGGTATCTAGCCAAAAACATTCAGTACTTC
CASSPNRYLAKNIQYF
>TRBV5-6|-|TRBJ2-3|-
TGTGCCAGCAGCGGTGGAGGGGCAGATACGCAGTATTTT
CASSGGGADTQYF
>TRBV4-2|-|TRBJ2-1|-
TGTGCCAGCAGCCCTACCCCCTCGGATGAGCAGTTCTTC
CASSPTPSDEQFF
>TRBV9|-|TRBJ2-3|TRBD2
TGTGCCAGCAGCGTAGCCAGCGGGAGAGCAGATACGCAGTATTTT
CASSVASGRADTQYF
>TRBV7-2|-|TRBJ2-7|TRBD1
TGTGCCAGCAGCCTACATGGGGGACAGGGAGGCTACGAGCAGTACTTC
CASSLHGGQGGYEQYF